This T cell receptor (beta chain) was captured in a study of blood T cell repertoires in COVID-19. Study details: Whether acute or convalescent, the COVID-19 samples came from the United States, Italy and Spain.

This clone was found once. V was trimmed by 3 bases and J by 0 bases, leaving 8 bases between them. There are 15 residues in the CDR3. CDR1 and CDR2 from the germline V gene are MNHEY and SMNVEV (reference sequence). The protocol was immunoSEQ multiplex PCR, while the TCRdb copy is restricted to in-frame clones and leaves out a portion. The sample carries roughly 260,000 clones, around nine tenths recorded once. Material for sequencing was peripheral blood. The rearrangement joins TRBV27 to TRBJ2-2, with D unresolved. This TCR was recovered from a woman aged 40 to 50 who had recovered from COVID-19. The CDR3 loop reads CASSFGSANTGELFF. The DNA of the CDR3 is TGTGCCAGCAGTTTTGGCAGCGCGAACACCGGGGAGCTGTTTTTT.